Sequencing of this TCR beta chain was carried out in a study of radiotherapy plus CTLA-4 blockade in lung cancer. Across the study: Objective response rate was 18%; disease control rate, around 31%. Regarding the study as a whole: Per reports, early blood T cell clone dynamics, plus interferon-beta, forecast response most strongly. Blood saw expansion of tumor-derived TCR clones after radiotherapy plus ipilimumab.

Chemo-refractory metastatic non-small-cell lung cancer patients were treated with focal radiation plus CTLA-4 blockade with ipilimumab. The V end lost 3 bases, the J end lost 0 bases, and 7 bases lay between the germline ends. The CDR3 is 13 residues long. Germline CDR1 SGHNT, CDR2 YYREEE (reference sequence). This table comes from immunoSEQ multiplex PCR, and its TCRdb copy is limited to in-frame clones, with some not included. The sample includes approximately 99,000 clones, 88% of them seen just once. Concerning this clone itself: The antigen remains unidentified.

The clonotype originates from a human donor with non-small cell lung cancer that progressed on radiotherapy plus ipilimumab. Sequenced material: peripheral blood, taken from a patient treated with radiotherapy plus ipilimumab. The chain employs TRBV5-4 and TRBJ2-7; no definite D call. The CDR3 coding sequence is TGTGCCAGCAGCTCATCGAGCTCCTACGAGCAGTACTTC. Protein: CASSSSSSYEQYF.